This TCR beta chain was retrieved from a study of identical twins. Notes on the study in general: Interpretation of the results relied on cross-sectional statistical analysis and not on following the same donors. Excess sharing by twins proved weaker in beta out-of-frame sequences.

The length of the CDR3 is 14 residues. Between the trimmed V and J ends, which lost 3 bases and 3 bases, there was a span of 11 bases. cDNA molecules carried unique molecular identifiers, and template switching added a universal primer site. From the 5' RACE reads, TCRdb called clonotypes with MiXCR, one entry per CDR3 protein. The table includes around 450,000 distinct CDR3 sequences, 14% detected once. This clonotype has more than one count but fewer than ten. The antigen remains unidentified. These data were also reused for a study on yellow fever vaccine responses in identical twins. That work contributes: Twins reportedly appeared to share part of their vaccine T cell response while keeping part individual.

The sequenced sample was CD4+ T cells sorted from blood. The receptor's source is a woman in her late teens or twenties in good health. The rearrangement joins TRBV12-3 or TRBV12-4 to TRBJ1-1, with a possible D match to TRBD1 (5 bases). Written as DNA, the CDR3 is TGTGCCAGCAGTTTTGGGGGAAGGCACACTGAAGCTTTCTTT. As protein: CASSFGGRHTEAFF.